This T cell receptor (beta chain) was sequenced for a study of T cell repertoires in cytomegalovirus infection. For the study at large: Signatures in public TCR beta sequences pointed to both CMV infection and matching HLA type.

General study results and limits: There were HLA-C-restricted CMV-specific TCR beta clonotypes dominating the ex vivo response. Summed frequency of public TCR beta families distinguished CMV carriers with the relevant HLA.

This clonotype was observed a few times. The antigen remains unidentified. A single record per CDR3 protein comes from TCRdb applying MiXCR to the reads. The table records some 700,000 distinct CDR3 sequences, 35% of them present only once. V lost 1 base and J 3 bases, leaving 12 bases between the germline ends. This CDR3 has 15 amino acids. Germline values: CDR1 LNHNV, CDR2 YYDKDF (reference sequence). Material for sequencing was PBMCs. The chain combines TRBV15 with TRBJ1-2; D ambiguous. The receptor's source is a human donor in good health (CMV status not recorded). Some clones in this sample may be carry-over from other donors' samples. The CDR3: CATSRVAAGDYGYTF. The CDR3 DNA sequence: TGTGCCACCAGCAGAGTAGCCGCGGGAGACTATGGCTACACCTTC.